A single sample gave rise to the 27 T cell receptor beta chains below, sequenced in a study of spatial heterogeneity in lung cancer. TCRdb fed the 5' RACE reads into MiXCR, producing one record per CDR3 protein. The sample records tens of thousands of distinct CDR3 sequences, less than 6.5% being singletons. The time point is: blood at routine non-recurrence follow-up after resection. Sequences were derived from PBMCs, sampled at follow-up. The source is a female donor with early-stage non-small cell lung cancer.

At least ten counts were recorded for this clonotype. V gene TRBV27 combines with J gene TRBJ2-3, with 10 positions matching TRBD2. There are 16 residues in the CDR3. J lost 2 bases, V lost 4 bases, and 6 bases had no gene match. Per germline, CDR1 MNHEY and CDR2 SMNVEV (reference sequence). The CDR3 reads CASSSGAGGITDTQYF. CDR3 bases: TGTGCCAGCAGTTCCGGAGCGGGGGGGATCACAGATACGCAGTATTTT.

This clonotype was recorded many times. The chain couples TRBV28 to TRBJ1-1; D unclear. V lost 10 bases to trimming and J lost 3 bases, with 12 bases between them. Germline CDR1 MDHEN, CDR2 SYDVKM. The CDR3 has 12 residues. As DNA, the CDR3 is TGTGCCACCAACGTGGGCGACACTGAAGCTTTCTTT. Translation: CATNVGDTEAFF.

This clonotype was counted many times. The chain couples TRBV28 to TRBJ2-3, with D possibly TRBD1 on 6 matching bases. The CDR3 extends over 14 amino acids. The V and J ends lost 3 bases and 2 bases respectively, with 9 bases between them. Germline V lookup: CDR1 MDHEN, CDR2 SYDVKM. CDR3: CASSFVGATDTQYF. In DNA form, the CDR3 reads TGTGCCAGCAGTTTTGTGGGGGCCACAGATACGCAGTATTTT.

This clonotype was counted at least ten times. This rearrangement joins TRBV20-1 to TRBJ2-3; 8 bases match TRBD2. The ends lost 1 base at V and 1 base at J; junction bases unmatched: 1. CDR1 and CDR2 (germline): DFQATT, SNEGSKA (reference sequence). The CDR3 contains 14 residues. DNA for the CDR3: TGCAGTGCTAGAGTGACTAGCGGCACAGATACGCAGTATTTT. This encodes CSARVTSGTDTQYF.

This clonotype was seen many times. The chain combines TRBV4-3 with TRBJ2-7, with 9 bases that match TRBD1. The CDR3 totals 15 residues. The J segment lost 7 bases and the V segment lost 0 bases, leaving 7 bases of the junction unmatched. Germline V CDR1 and CDR2: LGHNA, YSLEER. CDR3 amino acids: CASSQEFGTGLEQYF. CDR3 nucleotides: TGCGCCAGCAGCCAAGAATTCGGGACAGGGCTTGAGCAGTACTTC.

This clonotype came up many times. V is TRBV4-2 and J is TRBJ2-2; 7 bases line up with TRBD2. The trim removed 4 bases at V and 5 bases at J, leaving 7 bases unmatched. CDR3 length: 15 residues. The germline V gene encodes CDR1 LGHNA and CDR2 YNFKEQ. The DNA of the CDR3 is TGTGCCAGCAGCCCTCGGGTTAGCGGGACCGGGGAGCTGTTTTTT. As protein: CASSPRVSGTGELFF.

This clonotype showed up just a few times. The gene calls are TRBV12-3 or TRBV12-4 and TRBJ1-2; no definite D call. The CDR3 extends over 12 amino acids. V was trimmed by 3 bases and J by 8 bases, leaving 10 bases between them. The CDR3 spells CASSFSGSGYTF. The CDR3 nucleotides are TGTGCCAGCAGTTTTTCGGGGAGCGGCTACACCTTC.

Many counts were recorded for this clonotype. The chain is built from TRBV9 and TRBJ2-7; TRBD2 matches 10 bases. CDR1 is SGDLS, CDR2 YYNGEE, per germline. V was pared by 1 base and J by 5 bases, with 9 bases of the junction left unmatched. This CDR3 is 16 amino acids long. The CDR3 loop is CASSVNEAGGRHEQYF. In DNA, the CDR3 is TGTGCCAGCAGCGTAAATGAAGCGGGGGGGCGGCACGAGCAGTACTTC.

This clonotype was observed a handful of times. The chain employs TRBV20-1 and TRBJ2-5, with a tentative D call TRBD1 (5 bases). This CDR3 comprises 12 residues. Trimming took 3 bases from V and 3 from J, leaving 8 bases between them. The germline V gene encodes CDR1 DFQATT and CDR2 SNEGSKA (reference sequence). In nucleotides, the CDR3 is TGCAGTGCTAGCGGCAGGGAAGAGACCCAGTACTTC. It encodes CSASGREETQYF.

CDR3: CASSMTGAYEQYF. CDR3 nucleotides: TGTGCCAGCAGTATGACAGGCGCCTACGAGCAGTACTTC. The V and J genes are TRBV7-9 and TRBJ2-7; a possible D gene is TRBD1 (6 bases). Between the trimmed V and J ends, which lost 6 bases and 2 bases, there was a span of 11 bases. CDR1 and CDR2 from the germline V gene are SEHNR and FQNEAQ (reference sequence). The CDR3 runs to 13 residues.

This clonotype was detected ten times or more. The V call is TRBV6-2 or TRBV6-3, the J call TRBJ1-2; no clear D gene. The germline V gene has CDR1 MNHEY and CDR2 SVGEGT. The CDR3 runs 13 residues. The V end was cut by 0 bases, the J end by 5 bases, with 7 bases between. CDR3 loop: CASSYSTGYGYTF. The CDR3 DNA reads as TGTGCCAGCAGTTACTCGACCGGATATGGCTACACCTTC.

This clonotype was recorded many times. The chain links TRBV6-6 to TRBJ2-2, with D possibly being TRBD1 (5 bases). The V and J ends lost 8 bases and 6 bases respectively, with 10 bases between them. This CDR3 comprises 12 residues. Germline loops: CDR1 MNHNY, CDR2 SVGAGI (reference sequence). CDR3 amino acids: CASLPGPGELFF. CDR3 coding DNA: TGTGCCAGCCTCCCAGGGCCCGGGGAGCTGTTTTTT.

This clonotype came up many times. V is TRBV29-1 and J is TRBJ1-1; 9 bases match TRBD1. Germline CDR1 is SQVTM and CDR2 is ANQGSEA. V trimming: 5 bases; J trimming: 3 bases; junction bases outside the gene matches: 4. The CDR3 is 13 amino acids. CDR3 coding DNA: TGCAGCGTTACAGGGGGCTCTGACACTGAAGCTTTCTTT. As protein: CSVTGGSDTEAFF.

This clonotype was seen ten or more times. This chain links TRBV28 with TRBJ2-7; D perhaps matches TRBD2 (5 bases). The V and J ends lost 5 bases and 0 bases respectively, with 17 bases between them. The CDR3 has 16 residues. CDR1 is MDHEN and CDR2 is SYDVKM in the germline V gene. CDR3: CASSKGPLASSYEQYF. CDR3 DNA sequence: TGTGCCAGCAGTAAAGGGCCTCTAGCCAGCTCCTACGAGCAGTACTTC.

This clonotype was counted many times. This chain joins TRBV6-2 or TRBV6-3 and TRBJ2-1, with a weak D call TRBD2 (7 bases). CDR1 and CDR2 (germline): MNHEY, SVGEGT. The V end was cut by 2 bases, the J end by 7 bases, with 9 bases between. The CDR3 is made up of 13 amino acids. Written as DNA, the CDR3 is TGTGCCAGCAGTTACGGGAGGGGGAATGAGCAGTTCTTC. Translating gives CASSYGRGNEQFF.

This clonotype has at least ten counts. This chain uses TRBV5-1 with TRBJ2-1; 8 nucleotides align to TRBD2. V shed 0 bases and J 8 bases; nucleotides not matched to a gene: 7. Germline CDR1 is SGHRS and CDR2 is YFSETQ. CDR3 length: 15 amino acids. CDR3 coding DNA: TGCGCCAGCAGCTTGGAGGGGACTAGAGGCGATGAGCAGTTCTTC. It codes for CASSLEGTRGDEQFF.

This clonotype was seen ten or more times. The chain combines TRBV6-5 with TRBJ1-2, with a possible D match to TRBD1 (5 bases). Between the trimmed V and J ends, which lost 0 bases and 0 bases, there was a span of 14 bases. The length of the CDR3 is 17 residues. The germline V gene has CDR1 MNHEY and CDR2 SVGAGI. This CDR3 is CASSYSQTRGTNYGYTF. The CDR3 coding sequence is TGTGCCAGCAGTTACTCGCAGACTCGGGGGACTAACTATGGCTACACCTTC.

There are many counts of this clonotype. The chain is built from TRBV10-3 and TRBJ2-7; TRBD2 is a possible D gene (6 bases). Per germline, CDR1 ENHRY and CDR2 SYGVKD. V was cut by 0 bases and J by 5 bases, with 11 bases left in between. The CDR3 is 14 amino acids. Here the CDR3 DNA reads TGTGCCATCAGTGAGTCGGAGGGCCCCCACGAGCAGTACTTC. Amino acids: CAISESEGPHEQYF.

This clonotype is categorized as medium-sized. The V and J genes are TRBV4-3 and TRBJ2-1; 8 bases are a match to TRBD1. CDR1 and CDR2 (germline): LGHNA, YSLEER. This CDR3 is built from 13 residues. V shed 4 bases and J 10 bases; nucleotides not matched to a gene: 6. The CDR3 DNA reads as TGCGCCAGCAGCCCCTCAGGGGGCTGGGAGCAGTTCTTC. Translated, it gives CASSPSGGWEQFF.

This clonotype was detected only a few times. This chain links TRBV5-4 with TRBJ2-3, with D tentatively TRBD2 (5 bases). Germline-derived CDR1 and CDR2 are SGHNT and YYREEE (reference sequence). V dropped 4 bases and J dropped 2 bases, with 11 bases sitting between them. The CDR3 is 14 amino acids. The CDR3 sequence is CASSQTGITDTQYF. CDR3 bases: TGTGCCAGCAGCCAAACCGGGATCACAGATACGCAGTATTTT. The entire variable domain, with the rest obtained from reference TRBV5-4 and TRBJ2-3, is as follows: ETGVTQSPTHLIKTRGQQVTLRCSSQSGHNTVSWYQQALGQGPQFIFQYYREEENGRGNFPPRFSGLQFPNYSSELNVNALELDDSALYLCASSQTGITDTQYFGPGTRLTVL.

This clonotype was recorded many times. The chain is built from TRBV7-2 and TRBJ2-5; possible D gene TRBD2, 5 bases. CDR1 and CDR2 from the germline V gene are SGHTA and FQGNSA. The CDR3 contains 17 residues. Trimming cost V 1 base and J 5 bases, with 20 bases left between them. CDR3 in amino acids: CASSLVGRRPREETQYF. The DNA of the CDR3 is TGTGCCAGCAGCTTAGTTGGCAGGAGGCCCCGTGAGGAGACCCAGTACTTC.

J is TRBJ2-3 and V is TRBV20-1, with 10 bases matching TRBD2. Unmatched junction bases numbered 8, after V lost 6 bases and J lost 2 bases. The CDR3 is 15 residues long. Germline V CDR1 and CDR2: DFQATT, SNEGSKA (reference sequence). The DNA of the CDR3 is TGCAGTGCCCAGAGGCTAGCGGGAGACACAGATACGCAGTATTTT. Translated: CSAQRLAGDTDTQYF.

Only a few counts were recorded for this clonotype. The V call is TRBV20-1, the J call TRBJ2-7; either TRBD1 or TRBD2 may supply D (5 bases each). Trimming pared 1 base from V and 0 bases from J, leaving 16 bases between. The CDR3 extends over 16 amino acids. Germline V gene data show CDR1 as DFQATT and CDR2 as SNEGSKA (reference sequence). DNA of the CDR3: TGCAGTGCTAGAGGAGTTGGGACGGCGAGCTCCTACGAGCAGTACTTC. Translation gives CSARGVGTASSYEQYF.

In this sample, this clonotype turned up many times. The V gene is TRBV28, the J gene TRBJ2-5; a possible D gene is TRBD2 (6 bases). CDR3 length equals 17 residues. V lost 5 bases to trimming and J lost 2 bases, with 21 bases between them. The germline V gene encodes CDR1 MDHEN and CDR2 SYDVKM. This CDR3 reads CASSPHVRASDQETQYF. The CDR3 DNA follows: TGTGCCAGCAGTCCCCACGTCAGGGCTAGCGATCAAGAGACCCAGTACTTC.

The table lists this clonotype with many counts. Here the CDR3 reads CASSLGVSYEQYF. DNA of the CDR3: TGTGCCAGCAGCTTAGGGGTCTCCTACGAGCAGTACTTC. J is TRBJ2-7 and V is TRBV7-2; D is ambiguous. The CDR3 is 13 amino acids. V shed 1 base and J shed 0 bases, with 4 bases lying between them. CDR1 and CDR2 (germline): SGHTA, FQGNSA. Using reference TRBV7-2 and TRBJ2-7 for the parts outside the CDR3, the full variable domain is GAGVSQSPSNKVTEKGKDVELRCDPISGHTALYWYRQSLGQGLEFLIYFQGNSAPDKSGLPSDRFSAERTGGSVSTLTIQRTQQEDSAVYLCASSLGVSYEQYFGPGTRLTVT.

In its sample, this clonotype was seen many times. The rearrangement links TRBV6-5 to TRBJ2-5; TRBD2 agrees at 9 bases. Germline V gives CDR1 MNHEY, CDR2 SVGAGI. The CDR3 is made up of 15 amino acids. V was pared by 0 bases and J by 5 bases, with 4 bases of the junction left unmatched. The CDR3 DNA reads as TGTGCCAGCAGTTACTCCGGGACTAGCAAGGAGACCCAGTACTTC. Translated, it gives CASSYSGTSKETQYF.

This clonotype was seen at least ten times. The rearrangement joins TRBV5-4 to TRBJ1-2, with D hard to call. The germline V and J ends were trimmed by 2 bases and 5 bases, with 10 bases remaining between them. CDR1 is SGHNT and CDR2 is YYREEE in the germline V gene (reference sequence). The CDR3 totals 13 residues. The CDR3 sequence: CASSLPGGYGYTF. The CDR3 DNA reads as TGTGCCAGCAGCTTACCTGGAGGATATGGCTACACCTTC.